What follows is one T cell receptor (beta chain) and its context. This clone's antigen is unknown. The input lacks base qualities; no much larger clone sits a single base away. These data come from a study of blood T cell repertoires in COVID-19 (dated by TCRdb to 2019 to 2021). About the full investigation: Collaborator samples came from the United States, Italy and Spain and covered acute and convalescent phases of COVID-19. The prospective study material was composed of cDNA or gDNA derived from T cells, B-cell-depleted T cells, or PBMCs. Deeply sampled blood TCRbeta repertoires from subjects exposed to, actively infected with, or recovered from COVID-19 were included in the dataset. The repertoires were released in a freely available public database meant as a resource for research on the immune response to SARS-CoV-2. Samples came from the ongoing ImmuneRACE study (first 160 participants) plus 1,254 subjects from 6 global collaborators. A de-identified subject ID, COVID-19 status, age in years and sex were almost always included in the sample metadata. HLA class I and class II types, where available, came from metadata supplied by the sample provider rather than from assay-based typing.

TCRbeta CDR3 regions were amplified from genomic DNA by means of the immunoSEQ Assay, a bias-controlled multiplex PCR. As for how the authors treated the data: Nucleated cell counts per sample were estimated from amplification of reference gene primers within the assay. To quantify the absolute abundance of each unique TCRbeta CDR3 rearrangement, sequence reads were collapsed and filtered. For each sample, productive Simpson clonality was calculated as the square root of Simpson's diversity index over productive rearrangements. TCRdb took over this immuneACCESS table, retaining in-frame rearrangements with V and J assigned. Such tables are incomplete; in checked studies, under half of the missing clones stem from an unresolved V gene, and the remainder is unexplained. Clone size and V and J calls were adopted from that table, with D and trimming inferred from the DNA. Present in this sample are 450,000 or so clones, 90% of which were seen just once. Jointly, the top ten make up 0.6% to 0.7% of the sample.

Including cysteine and phenylalanine, the CDR3 has 13 amino acids. Only the CDR3 portion is preserved as DNA: 39 bases, with reading frame beginning at the first base. Relative to germline, V is missing 7 bases and J is missing 3 bases, with 6 bases of the junction outside any gene match. The germline V gene encodes CDR1 SGHAT and CDR2 FQDESV (reference sequence). Study-wide conclusions, independent of this receptor: Clinical and demographic metadata were provided uncurated, with the amount varying by source and participant.

Participants in the prospective study were aged roughly 18 to 89 years, lived in 24 United States geographic areas, and enrolled through a virtual design. In the prospective study, cohorts were assigned on the basis of participant-reported clinical history obtained from a screening survey and a study questionnaire. For ImmuneRACE Cohort 3, a participant was defined as recovered based on two consecutive negative NP/OP PCR tests, clearance by a healthcare professional, or resolution of symptoms. In the prospective study, mobile phlebotomists collected whole blood, serum and a nasopharyngeal or oropharyngeal swab from each participant. Over a roughly two-month period, participants in the prospective study had the option of providing additional blood draws and questionnaires. Before DNA extraction, prospective study blood samples were shipped either frozen or at room temperature.

This receptor was obtained from a young man who had recovered from COVID-19. The chain is made from TRBV11-1 and TRBJ2-7; 7 of the junction bases match TRBD1. The sequencing sample was made of PBMCs or T cells enriched from blood (not recorded which). CDR3 region: CASTRDRDYEQYF. The DNA sequence is given as TGTGCCAGCACTCGGGACAGAGACTACGAGCAGTACTTC.